The 23 T cell receptor beta chains below were found in one sample sequenced in a study of T cell responses to AZD1222 COVID-19 vaccine. Generated by immunoSEQ multiplex PCR, the TCRdb table keeps only in-frame clones and is missing some. The table lists 110,000 to 150,000 clones, about 90% of them singletons. The source was peripheral blood, collected 28 days after the second AZD1222 dose. Receptor source: an adult who received the AZD1222 COVID-19 vaccine.

The V call is TRBV27, the J call TRBJ2-7; possibly TRBD1 or TRBD2 for D (7 bases each). Germline values: CDR1 MNHEY, CDR2 SMNVEV (reference sequence). V lost 7 bases to trimming and J lost 7 bases, with 14 bases between them. There are 12 residues in the CDR3. The CDR3 loop is CASTGGGREQYF. The CDR3 region has the DNA TGTGCCAGCACAGGGGGGGGTAGGGAGCAGTACTTC.

J is TRBJ1-1 and V is TRBV27; TRBD1 agrees at 7 bases. The CDR3 runs 19 residues. The J segment lost 0 bases and the V segment lost 2 bases, leaving 15 bases of the junction unmatched. CDR1 MNHEY and CDR2 SMNVEV come from the germline V gene (reference sequence). DNA for the CDR3: TGTGCCAGCAGTTTAATAGGCAGGGGGGGGAGGGTTATGAACACTGAAGCTTTCTTT. Amino acid sequence: CASSLIGRGGRVMNTEAFF.

This CDR3 is CATSGGTDTQYF. The CDR3 DNA reads as TGTGCCACCAGTGGGGGCACAGATACGCAGTATTTT. J is TRBJ2-3 and V is TRBV24-1, with no clear D. V was shortened by 5 bases and J by 1 base, with 3 bases between the two germline ends. The CDR3 loop spans 12 amino acids. From germline, CDR1 is KGHDR and CDR2 SFDVKD.

The chain carries TRBV6-5 and TRBJ2-5; D gene ambiguous. V gave up 2 bases and J gave up 1 base, with 5 bases separating them. This CDR3 has 13 residues. Per germline, CDR1 MNHEY and CDR2 SVGAGI. The CDR3 DNA is TGTGCCAGCAGTTACCATGGCCAAGAGACCCAGTACTTC. This translates into CASSYHGQETQYF.

This chain connects TRBV18 to TRBJ2-5; 11 nucleotides agree with TRBD2. Germline lookup yields CDR1 KGHSH and CDR2 LQKENI. The CDR3 totals 15 residues. Losses at the gene ends were 2 bases for V and 7 bases for J; bases not matched to a gene: 6. This chain's CDR3 is CASSPKLAGEGTQYF. CDR3 coding DNA: TGTGCCAGCTCACCAAAACTAGCGGGAGAAGGGACCCAGTACTTC. The full variable domain, completed using reference TRBV18 and TRBJ2-5, is NAGVMQNPRHLVRRRGQEARLRCSPMKGHSHVYWYRQLPEEGLKFMVYLQKENIIDESGMPKERFSAEFPKEGPSILRIQQVVRGDSAAYFCASSPKLAGEGTQYFGPGTRLLVL.

The genes are TRBV18 and TRBJ2-3, with D perhaps given as TRBD1 or TRBD2 (6 bases each). The CDR3 has 15 residues. CDR1 is KGHSH and CDR2 is LQKENI in the germline V gene. The V gene lost 3 bases and the J gene lost 5 bases, with 15 bases spanning the gap. The CDR3 is CASSPPHGGGDTQYF. The CDR3 DNA reads TGTGCCAGCTCACCCCCGCACGGGGGCGGAGATACGCAGTATTTT. The entire variable domain, with the rest obtained from reference TRBV18 and TRBJ2-3, is as follows: NAGVMQNPRHLVRRRGQEARLRCSPMKGHSHVYWYRQLPEEGLKFMVYLQKENIIDESGMPKERFSAEFPKEGPSILRIQQVVRGDSAAYFCASSPPHGGGDTQYFGPGTRLTVL.

This sequence joins TRBV2 and TRBJ2-7; 9 bases map to TRBD1. Germline V gives CDR1 SNHLY, CDR2 FYNNEI. CDR3 size: 13 residues. The junction had 4 bases not matched to a gene; V was cut back by 6 bases and J by 4 bases. The CDR3 sequence: CASSTGGAYEQYF. The DNA for the CDR3 is TGTGCCAGCAGCACAGGGGGCGCATACGAGCAGTACTTC.

The chain uses TRBV28 and TRBJ1-2; tentative D call: TRBD1 (6 bases). Germline-derived CDR1 and CDR2 are MDHEN and SYDVKM. V was clipped by 10 bases and J by 8 bases, with 14 bases between them. The CDR3 is 11 amino acids. The CDR3 bases are TGTGCCACGCTGAGGGGGGAAGGCTACACCTTC. Translation gives CATLRGEGYTF.

The count of this clone is one. This chain links TRBV24-1 with TRBJ1-4; the D gene is possibly TRBD1 (6 bases). Germline lookup yields CDR1 KGHDR and CDR2 SFDVKD. V lost 6 bases to trimming and J lost 3 bases, with 10 bases between them. CDR3 size: 14 residues. CDR3 sequence reads: CATSRGAANEKLFF. CDR3 DNA sequence: TGTGCCACCAGTAGGGGGGCGGCTAATGAAAAACTGTTTTTT.

The chain uses TRBV11-2 and TRBJ2-7; 8 bases align to TRBD1. The V segment lost 1 base and the J segment 2 bases; nucleotides outside the gene matches: 4. Germline CDR1 reads SGHAT; CDR2 reads FQNNGV. The length of the CDR3 is 15 residues. CDR3 loop: CASSLALQGAYEQYF. CDR3 DNA sequence: TGTGCCAGCAGCTTAGCCCTACAGGGGGCCTACGAGCAGTACTTC.

This chain uses TRBV7-2 with TRBJ2-7; 8 bases agree with TRBD1. The CDR3 is 15 residues long. V lost 0 bases and J lost 2; bases outside the gene matches: 3. CDR1 and CDR2 (germline): SGHTA, FQGNSA. Here the CDR3 DNA reads TGTGCCAGCAGCTTAGCCGGGACAGGAACCTACGAGCAGTACTTC. This encodes CASSLAGTGTYEQYF.

This clone was picked up one time. The chain links TRBV28 to TRBJ2-7; 12 nucleotides align to TRBD2. This CDR3 is built from 16 residues. Germline CDR1 MDHEN, CDR2 SYDVKM. Losses at the gene ends were 5 bases for V and 4 bases for J; bases not matched to a gene: 9. CDR3 sequence reads: CASSPIGLAGTYEQYF. The CDR3 region has the DNA TGTGCCAGCAGTCCGATCGGACTAGCGGGAACGTACGAGCAGTACTTC.

In DNA, the CDR3 is TGTGCCACCAGTGATTCAAGCGGGAGGGCCTACAATGAGCAGTTCTTC. Translation gives CATSDSSGRAYNEQFF. The J gene is TRBJ2-1, the V gene TRBV24-1, with 10 bases that match TRBD2. Unmatched junction bases numbered 2, after V lost 2 bases and J lost 2 bases. This CDR3 contains 16 residues. Germline V CDR1 and CDR2: KGHDR, SFDVKD.

The V and J genes are TRBV19 and TRBJ2-7; the D gene is possibly TRBD2 (6 bases). The CDR3 totals 14 residues. Trimming stripped 2 bases from V and 3 bases from J, with 11 bases between. Germline lookup yields CDR1 LNHDA and CDR2 SQIVND (reference sequence). CDR3 coding DNA: TGTGCCAGTAGTATAAGTGGGGACTTCTACGAGCAGTACTTC. Protein: CASSISGDFYEQYF. Based on the CDR3 plus reference TRBV19 and TRBJ2-7, the full variable domain is DGGITQSPKYLFRKEGQNVTLSCEQNLNHDAMYWYRQDPGQGLRLIYYSQIVNDFQKGDIAEGYSVSREKKESFPLTVTSAQKNPTAFYLCASSISGDFYEQYFGPGTRLTVT.

The rearrangement uses TRBV3-1 (or the pseudogene TRBV3-2) and TRBJ1-1; D is perhaps TRBD1 (6 bases). V was shortened by 8 bases and J by 1 base, with 20 bases between the two germline ends. CDR3 size: 16 residues. Germline CDR1 reads LGHDT; CDR2 reads YNNKEL (reference sequence). The CDR3 DNA reads TGTGCCAGCCTTCCAAGGGGGGGGCGGCCGAACACTGAAGCTTTCTTT. It specifies CASLPRGGRPNTEAFF.

The chain carries TRBV5-5 and TRBJ2-5; 8 bases are shared with TRBD2. The CDR3 length is 14 residues. Germline V CDR1 and CDR2: SGHKS, YYEKEE (reference sequence). The V gene end was trimmed by 0 bases and the J gene end by 7 bases; junction bases not matched to a gene: 5. CDR3 sequence (DNA): TGTGCCAGCAGCTTGGCGCAGGGGACTAGGACCCAGTACTTC. This gives the protein CASSLAQGTRTQYF.

The chain joins TRBV5-1 to TRBJ2-2, with D hard to call. The germline V gene has CDR1 SGHRS and CDR2 YFSETQ. Trimming took 0 bases from V and 4 from J, leaving 7 bases between them. The CDR3 covers 14 residues. The CDR3 nucleotides are TGCGCCAGCAGCTTGGGGACCAGCACCGGGGAGCTGTTTTTT. It is translated as CASSLGTSTGELFF.

The gene calls are TRBV30 and TRBJ2-7; D uncertain. Trimming shortened V by 0 bases and J by 2 bases, and 14 bases separated the two germline ends. The CDR3 consists of 15 residues. In germline, CDR1 is GTSNPN, CDR2 SVGIG (reference sequence). The DNA for the CDR3 is TGTGCCTGGAGTGTACGCGCTACTATCGCCTACGAGCAGTACTTC. Protein product: CAWSVRATIAYEQYF.

The genes are TRBV6-1 and TRBJ1-3; D is unclear. The CDR3 has 20 amino acids. CDR1 MNHNS and CDR2 SASEGT come from the germline V gene. Trimming removed 2 bases at V and 0 bases at J, with 23 bases between. This CDR3 is CASSERLRNKPMGSGNTIYF. CDR3 nucleotides: TGTGCCAGCAGTGAAAGACTACGAAACAAACCCATGGGCTCTGGAAACACCATATATTTT.

The chain uses TRBV2 and TRBJ1-2, with 8 bases matching TRBD1. Germline CDR1 is SNHLY and CDR2 is FYNNEI. The trim removed 6 bases at V and 5 bases at J, leaving 8 bases unmatched. The CDR3 length is 14 residues. The CDR3, as DNA: TGTGCCAGCAGAGACAGGGGAAGAGGTTATGGCTACACCTTC. This translates into CASRDRGRGYGYTF.

The chain couples TRBV10-3 to TRBJ2-1; 9 bases match TRBD2. The germline CDR1 and CDR2 sequences are ENHRY and SYGVKD. The CDR3 sequence is 16 residues long. J gave up 3 bases and V 0 bases, and 3 bases lay outside the gene matches. CDR3 nucleotide sequence: TGTGCCATCAGTGAGTCAGGCGGGGGGGTCTACAATGAGCAGTTCTTC. Amino acids: CAISESGGGVYNEQFF.

The chain carries TRBV19 and TRBJ2-1, with a weak D call TRBD2 (6 bases). The germline V and J ends were trimmed by 5 bases and 5 bases, with 7 bases remaining between them. The length of the CDR3 is 12 residues. CDR1 and CDR2 (germline): LNHDA, SQIVND (reference sequence). CDR3 amino acids: CASSPSDNEQFF. In DNA form, the CDR3 reads TGTGCCAGTAGTCCTAGCGACAATGAGCAGTTCTTC.

The CDR3 DNA reads TGTGCCAGCAGTGCACGCCCTGGGAGTACAGATACGCAGTATTTT. Translating gives CASSARPGSTDTQYF. The chain is built from TRBV6-4 and TRBJ2-3; D possibly corresponds to TRBD2 (5 bases). V was pared by 4 bases and J by 3 bases, with 14 bases between. This CDR3 spans 15 amino acids. Germline V gives CDR1 MRHNA, CDR2 SNTAGT.